Described below is a single TCR beta chain sequence and its context. The antigen remains unidentified. Germline-derived CDR1 and CDR2 are LGHNA and YNFKEQ. The CDR3 covers 13 residues. V dropped 4 bases and J dropped 4 bases, with 10 bases sitting between them. The sample originates from a study of T-cell reconstitution after alpha-beta-depleted transplantation in children. The authors prepared the TCRbeta library with unique molecular identifiers. TCRdb ran MiXCR on the PCR reads and lists one entry per CDR3 protein. The sample includes 300,000 to 400,000 distinct CDR3 sequences, around 15% of them seen just once. Overall study findings and caveats: Several hundred rapidly expanded clones from non-depleted graft cells reportedly supplied alpha-beta T cells about two months post-transplant. Some patients' high day-60 TCRbeta diversity was traced to surviving recipient T cells and thymic progenitors. When one year had passed after transplant, most T-cell counts and diversity came from newly produced T cells.

The clonotype was recovered from a male patient aged 2 to 9 who had a stem cell transplant for acute lymphoblastic leukemia, so the T cells may come from the graft donor. The sample in question was PBMCs, mostly from graft donor cells, obtained 360 days after TCRalphabeta/CD19-depleted stem cell transplant. The chain combines TRBV4-2 with TRBJ2-5, with D possibly called TRBD1 or TRBD2 (5 bases each). For the CDR3, the DNA is TGTGCCAGCAGCCCCCGGGACGGAGAGACCCAGTACTTC. Protein: CASSPRDGETQYF.